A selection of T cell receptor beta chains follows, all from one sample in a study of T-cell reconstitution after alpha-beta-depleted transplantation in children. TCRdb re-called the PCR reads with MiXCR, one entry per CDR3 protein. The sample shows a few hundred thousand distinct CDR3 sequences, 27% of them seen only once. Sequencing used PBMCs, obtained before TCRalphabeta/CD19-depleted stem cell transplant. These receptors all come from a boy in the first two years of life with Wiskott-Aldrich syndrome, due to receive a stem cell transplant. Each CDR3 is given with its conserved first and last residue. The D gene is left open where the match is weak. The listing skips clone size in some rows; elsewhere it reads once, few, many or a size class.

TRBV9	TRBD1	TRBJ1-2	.	CASSVGQGYANYGYTF	TGTGCCAGCAGCGTGGGACAGGGTTATGCTAACTATGGCTACACCTTC
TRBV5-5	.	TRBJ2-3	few	CASSLDTPEDTQYF	TGTGCCAGCAGCTTAGACACCCCCGAAGATACGCAGTATTTT
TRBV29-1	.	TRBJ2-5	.	CSVDLAQETQYF	TGCAGCGTTGATCTAGCCCAAGAGACCCAGTACTTC
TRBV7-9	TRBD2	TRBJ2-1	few	CASSPGGLAGIYNEQFF	TGTGCCAGCAGCCCCGGGGGACTAGCGGGCATCTACAATGAGCAGTTCTTC
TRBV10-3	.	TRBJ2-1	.	CATQRQSNNEQFF	TGTGCCACCCAAAGGCAGTCTAACAATGAGCAGTTCTTC
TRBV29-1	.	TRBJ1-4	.	CSARQQLNEKLFF	TGCAGCGCCCGACAACAGCTTAATGAAAAACTGTTTTTT
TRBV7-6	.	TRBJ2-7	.	CASSSGLHPYEQYF	TGTGCCAGCAGTTCAGGGCTGCACCCCTACGAGCAGTACTTC
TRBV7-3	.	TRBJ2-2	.	CASSLTMENTGELFF	TGTGCCAGCAGCTTAACGATGGAGAACACCGGGGAGCTGTTTTTT
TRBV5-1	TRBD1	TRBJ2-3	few	CASSATGQVTDTQYF	TGCGCCAGCAGCGCCACGGGACAGGTGACAGATACGCAGTATTTT
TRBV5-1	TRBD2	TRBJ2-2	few	CASIELAGDVGELFF	TGCGCCAGCATTGAGCTAGCGGGAGATGTCGGGGAGCTGTTTTTT
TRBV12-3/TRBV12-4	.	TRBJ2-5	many	CASSQTARTQYF	TGTGCCAGCAGTCAGACAGCGCGGACCCAGTACTTC
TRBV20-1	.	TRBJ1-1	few	CSGSQRLNTEAFF	TGCAGTGGGTCACAGAGATTGAACACTGAAGCTTTCTTT
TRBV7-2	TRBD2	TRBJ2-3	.	CASSLRPSGSVGDTQYF	TGTGCCAGCAGCTTAAGACCTAGCGGGAGCGTCGGAGATACGCAGTATTTT
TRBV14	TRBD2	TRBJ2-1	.	CASSPRSGTSGSRTYNEQFF	TGTGCCAGCAGCCCTCGATCCGGGACTAGCGGGAGCCGGACCTACAATGAGCAGTTCTTC
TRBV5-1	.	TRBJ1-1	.	CASSSVGSGPLLKAFF	TGCGCCAGCAGTTCCGTTGGGTCGGGGCCCCTTCTGAAAGCTTTCTTT
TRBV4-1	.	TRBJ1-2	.	CASSHGQITNYGYTF	TGCGCCAGCAGCCACGGACAGATTACTAACTATGGCTACACCTTC
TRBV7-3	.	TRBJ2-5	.	CASSPGHTETQYF	TGTGCCAGCAGCCCGGGACATACGGAGACCCAGTACTTC
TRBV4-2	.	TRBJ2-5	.	CASSQGSGATRFGETQYF	TGTGCCAGCAGCCAAGGATCGGGAGCCACAAGGTTTGGAGAGACCCAGTACTTC
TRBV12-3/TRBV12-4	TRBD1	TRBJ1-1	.	CASRRDRGHTEAFF	TGTGCCAGCAGGCGGGACAGGGGACACACTGAAGCTTTCTTT
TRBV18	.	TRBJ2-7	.	CASSPGGTAYEQYF	TGTGCCAGCTCACCCGGGGGAACCGCCTACGAGCAGTACTTC
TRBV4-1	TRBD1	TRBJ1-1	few	CASSLGTGHVNTEAFF	TGCGCCAGCAGCCTCGGGACAGGGCATGTGAACACTGAAGCTTTCTTT
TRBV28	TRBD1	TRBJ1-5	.	CASSPGGGRGNQPQHF	TGTGCCAGCAGTCCAGGGGGGGGGCGCGGCAATCAGCCCCAGCATTTT
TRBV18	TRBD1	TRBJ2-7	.	CASSPVAGGIPQQYF	TGTGCCAGCTCACCTGTGGCAGGGGGTATTCCCCAGCAGTACTTC
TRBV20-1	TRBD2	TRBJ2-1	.	CSGISGRGYNEQFF	TGCAGTGGAATCAGCGGGAGGGGCTACAATGAGCAGTTCTTC
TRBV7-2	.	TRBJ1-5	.	CASSLATSSNQPQHF	TGTGCCAGCAGCTTAGCGACGAGTAGCAATCAGCCCCAGCATTTT
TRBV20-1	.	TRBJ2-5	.	CSARDFRGREETQYF	TGCAGTGCTAGAGATTTCCGGGGGCGGGAAGAGACCCAGTACTTC
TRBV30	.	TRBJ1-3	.	CAWSVNPPTGNTIYF	TGTGCCTGGAGTGTAAACCCTCCCACTGGAAACACCATATATTTT
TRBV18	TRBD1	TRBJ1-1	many	CASSGGQTFTEAFF	TGTGCCAGCTCGGGGGGACAGACCTTTACTGAAGCTTTCTTT
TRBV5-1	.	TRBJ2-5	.	CASGSRRSQETQYF	TGCGCCAGCGGCTCGCGCAGAAGCCAAGAGACCCAGTACTTC
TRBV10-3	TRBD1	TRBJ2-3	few	CAISDDRAPTDTQYF	TGTGCCATCAGTGATGACAGGGCCCCCACAGATACGCAGTATTTT
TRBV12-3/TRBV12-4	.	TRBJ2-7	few	CASRHNYEQYF	TGTGCCAGCAGGCACAATTACGAGCAGTACTTC
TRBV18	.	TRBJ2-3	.	CASSPSDLTDTQYF	TGTGCCAGCTCACCATCAGACCTCACAGATACGCAGTATTTT